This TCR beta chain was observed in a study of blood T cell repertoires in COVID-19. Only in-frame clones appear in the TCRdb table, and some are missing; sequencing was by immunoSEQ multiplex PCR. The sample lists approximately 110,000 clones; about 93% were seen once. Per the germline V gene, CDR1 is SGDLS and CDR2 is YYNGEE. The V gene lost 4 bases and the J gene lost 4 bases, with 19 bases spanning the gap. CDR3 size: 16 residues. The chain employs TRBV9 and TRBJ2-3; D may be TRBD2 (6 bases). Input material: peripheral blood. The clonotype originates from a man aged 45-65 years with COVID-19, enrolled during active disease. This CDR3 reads CASSPHPAGLADTQYF. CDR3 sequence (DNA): TGTGCCAGCAGCCCCCACCCGGCGGGATTGGCAGATACGCAGTATTTT.